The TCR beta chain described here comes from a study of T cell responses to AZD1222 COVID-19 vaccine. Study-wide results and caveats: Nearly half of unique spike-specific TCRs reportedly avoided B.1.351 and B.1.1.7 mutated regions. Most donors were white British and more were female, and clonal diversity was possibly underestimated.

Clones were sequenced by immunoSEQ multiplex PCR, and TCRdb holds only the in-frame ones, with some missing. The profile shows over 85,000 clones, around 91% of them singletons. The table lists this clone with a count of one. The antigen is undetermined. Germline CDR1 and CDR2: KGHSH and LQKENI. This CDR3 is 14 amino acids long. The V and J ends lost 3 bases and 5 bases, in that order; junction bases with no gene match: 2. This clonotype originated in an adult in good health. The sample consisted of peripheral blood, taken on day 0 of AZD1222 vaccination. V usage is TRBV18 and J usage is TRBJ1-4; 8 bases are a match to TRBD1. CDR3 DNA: TGTGCCAGCTCACCGAGACAGGGGAATGAAAAACTGTTTTTT. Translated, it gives CASSPRQGNEKLFF.